This passage covers 21 T cell receptor beta chains from one sample sequenced in a study of blood T cell repertoires in COVID-19. Profiling relied on immunoSEQ multiplex PCR, and the TCRdb table lists in-frame clones only, not all of them. The sample consists of roughly 90,000 clones, 85% of them appearing once. Sequencing input: peripheral blood. The source is a man older than 75 with acute or convalescent COVID-19.

This rearrangement joins TRBV24-1 to TRBJ2-1; D is ambiguous. V was shortened by 9 bases and J by 1 base, with 9 bases between the two germline ends. Germline assignment: CDR1 KGHDR and CDR2 SFDVKD. The CDR3 is 13 amino acids. The chain's CDR3 is CATRFGSYNEQFF. The CDR3 bases are TGTGCCACCCGTTTCGGGTCCTACAATGAGCAGTTCTTC.

The chain combines TRBV24-1 with TRBJ2-3; maybe TRBD1 (7 bases). Trimming left V 4 bases short and J 6 bases short, with 19 bases between. There are 16 residues in the CDR3. The V gene's germline CDR1 is KGHDR and CDR2 SFDVKD. CDR3: CATSDYGTEGRDTQYF. The CDR3 DNA sequence: TGTGCCACCAGTGACTATGGGACAGAGGGGAGGGATACGCAGTATTTT.

The J gene is TRBJ2-2, the V gene TRBV18; the D gene is possibly TRBD1 (7 bases). There are 16 residues in the CDR3. Germline values: CDR1 KGHSH, CDR2 LQKENI. Trimming left V 8 bases short and J 0 bases short, with 16 bases between. The chain's CDR3 is CASAGQRRTNTGELFF. As DNA, the CDR3 is TGTGCCAGCGCGGGACAGCGACGAACGAACACCGGGGAGCTGTTTTTT. Based on the CDR3 plus reference TRBV18 and TRBJ2-2, the full variable domain is NAGVMQNPRHLVRRRGQEARLRCSPMKGHSHVYWYRQLPEEGLKFMVYLQKENIIDESGMPKERFSAEFPKEGPSILRIQQVVRGDSAAYFCASAGQRRTNTGELFFGEGSRLTVL.

The V call is TRBV3-1 (or the pseudogene TRBV3-2), the J call TRBJ2-1; TRBD2 matches 10 bases. V trimming: 4 bases; J trimming: 1 base; junction bases outside the gene matches: 1. The V gene's germline CDR1 is LGHDT and CDR2 YNNKEL (reference sequence). The CDR3 consists of 15 residues. The DNA of the CDR3 is TGTGCCAGCAGCCCGGGACTAGCGTCCTACAATGAGCAGTTCTTC. It yields the protein CASSPGLASYNEQFF.

The rearrangement links TRBV25-1 to TRBJ2-7; D perhaps matches TRBD1 (5 bases). Trimming removed 3 bases from V and 2 bases from J, with 14 bases in between. The CDR3 extends over 15 amino acids. The germline CDR1 and CDR2 sequences are MGHDK and SYGVNS. For the CDR3, the DNA is TGTGCCAGCAGTGAGACAGCCCTGATCCCCTACGAGCAGTACTTC. It is translated as CASSETALIPYEQYF.

The chain recombines TRBV11-2 with TRBJ1-6; TRBD1 aligns across 10 bases. V was clipped by 10 bases and J by 7 bases; unmatched bases: 7. Germline-derived CDR1 and CDR2 are SGHAT and FQNNGV. CDR3 size: 14 residues. CDR3 loop: CATSGTGVNSPLHF. In DNA form, the CDR3 reads TGTGCCACCTCCGGGACAGGGGTAAATTCACCCCTCCACTTT.

The chain links TRBV6-6 to TRBJ2-5, with 7 bases lining up with TRBD2. Germline-derived CDR1 and CDR2 are MNHNY and SVGAGI (reference sequence). The CDR3 spans 14 residues. Trimming removed 4 bases from V and 5 bases from J; junction bases left unmatched: 7. CDR3 bases: TGTGCCAGCAGTTCTACGGGAGGACGGGAGACCCAGTACTTC. Amino acid sequence: CASSSTGGRETQYF.

The chain uses TRBV6-6 and TRBJ2-3; 11 nucleotides match TRBD2. Germline lookup yields CDR1 MNHNY and CDR2 SVGAGI (reference sequence). The CDR3 is 16 amino acids. V lost 2 bases, J lost 5 bases, and 6 bases stayed unmatched. CDR3 region: CASSYVSGRAGDTQYF. In DNA, the CDR3 is TGTGCCAGCAGTTACGTTAGCGGGAGGGCCGGAGATACGCAGTATTTT.

V usage is TRBV10-3 and J usage is TRBJ1-2; TRBD1 aligns across 11 bases. V lost 0 bases, J lost 3 bases, and 6 bases stayed unmatched. CDR1 is ENHRY and CDR2 is SYGVKD in the germline V gene. CDR3 length: 17 residues. This CDR3 reads CAISESGQGVWDYGYTF. DNA for the CDR3: TGTGCCATCAGTGAGTCGGGACAGGGGGTTTGGGACTATGGCTACACCTTC.

This sequence joins TRBV28 and TRBJ1-5, with TRBD1 as a possible D gene (6 bases). Germline lookup yields CDR1 MDHEN and CDR2 SYDVKM. CDR3 length: 15 residues. V dropped 6 bases and J dropped 3 bases, with 15 bases sitting between them. CDR3 sequence: CASRRGWENNQPQHF. The CDR3 region has the DNA TGTGCCAGCAGAAGGGGGTGGGAGAACAATCAGCCCCAGCATTTT.

The chain carries TRBV19 and TRBJ1-5; D uncertain. Germline CDR1 reads LNHDA; CDR2 reads SQIVND (reference sequence). The CDR3 totals 14 residues. V lost 10 bases and J lost 0, with 13 bases in between. CDR3 protein: CATSSGDSNQPQHF. The CDR3 coding sequence is TGTGCCACCTCATCGGGAGATAGCAATCAGCCCCAGCATTTT.

The rearrangement uses TRBV19 and TRBJ2-2, with a weak D call TRBD2 (6 bases). V lost 5 bases and J lost 6, with 13 bases in between. Germline V CDR1 and CDR2: LNHDA, SQIVND (reference sequence). The CDR3 is 14 amino acids. The CDR3 DNA is TGTGCCAGTAGTCCTCGGGGGACCGCCGGGGAGCTGTTTTTT. Its translation is CASSPRGTAGELFF.

V gene TRBV14 combines with J gene TRBJ2-1; 12 bases map to TRBD2. The CDR3 extends over 16 amino acids. Germline V gene sequence: CDR1 SGHDN, CDR2 FVKESK. V lost 7 bases, J lost 0 bases, and 4 bases stayed unmatched. CDR3 nucleotide sequence: TGTGCCAGCACCGAACTAGCGGGAGGCTCCTACAATGAGCAGTTCTTC. Translated: CASTELAGGSYNEQFF.

The chain is built from TRBV11-2 and TRBJ1-4, with 7 positions matching TRBD1. CDR3 length: 15 amino acids. Trimming took 0 bases from V and 3 from J; bases not matched to a gene: 1. Germline V gene lookup returns CDR1 SGHAT and CDR2 FQNNGV. Here the CDR3 reads CASSLDRGANEKLFF. DNA for the CDR3: TGTGCCAGCAGCTTAGACAGGGGGGCTAATGAAAAACTGTTTTTT. Complete variable domain (other parts from reference TRBV11-2 and TRBJ1-4): EAGVAQSPRYKIIEKRQSVAFWCNPISGHATLYWYQQILGQGPKLLIQFQNNGVVDDSQLPKDRFSAERLKGVDSTLKIQPAKLEDSAVYLCASSLDRGANEKLFFGSGTQLSVL.

Only one count was recorded for this clone. The CDR3 nucleotides read TGTGCCAGCAGTACACCTAGCGGGAGCGGGATCGGGGAGCTGTTTTTT. Protein product: CASSTPSGSGIGELFF. The chain uses TRBV28 and TRBJ2-2, with 10 bases fitting TRBD2. The junction had 10 bases not matched to a gene; V was cut back by 5 bases and J by 7 bases. CDR1 and CDR2 (germline): MDHEN, SYDVKM. The CDR3 length is 16 residues.

The chain recombines TRBV9 with TRBJ2-7; tentative D call: TRBD1 (5 bases). Trimming removed 6 bases at V and 0 bases at J, with 13 bases between. The CDR3 extends over 14 amino acids. Germline CDR1 and CDR2: SGDLS and YYNGEE. In DNA, the CDR3 is TGTGCCAGCACCAAGGGGCACCTCTCCTACGAGCAGTACTTC. It is translated as CASTKGHLSYEQYF.

V usage is TRBV18 and J usage is TRBJ1-2; D remains ambiguous. Germline CDR1 and CDR2: KGHSH and LQKENI. The germline V and J ends were trimmed by 0 bases and 6 bases, with 11 bases remaining between them. The CDR3 length is 14 residues. CDR3 protein: CASSPPSGFNGYTF. The CDR3 region has the DNA TGTGCCAGCTCACCACCATCCGGGTTTAATGGCTACACCTTC.

The V and J genes are TRBV10-1 and TRBJ1-4, with TRBD1 matching 9 bases. CDR1 is WNHNN, CDR2 SYGVQD, per germline (reference sequence). The CDR3 loop spans 15 amino acids. Trimming removed 0 bases from V and 8 bases from J; junction bases left unmatched: 4. The CDR3 reads CASSESGQGKEKLFF. DNA for the CDR3: TGCGCCAGCAGTGAGTCGGGACAGGGTAAAGAAAAACTGTTTTTT.

The genes are TRBV7-2 and TRBJ2-5, with TRBD2 matching over 13 bases. Germline values: CDR1 SGHTA, CDR2 FQGNSA. This CDR3 region has 16 residues. Trimming at V came to 5 bases and at J to 4 bases, leaving 7 bases not matched to a gene. The CDR3 is CASSQGLAGVRETQYF. The CDR3, as DNA: TGTGCCAGCAGCCAAGGACTAGCGGGAGTCCGAGAGACCCAGTACTTC.

Here the CDR3 DNA reads TGTGCCTGGGGATTAACGCCAGGGGGAAAGGGTGGCTACACCTTC. Translated: CAWGLTPGGKGGYTF. The chain combines TRBV30 with TRBJ1-2, with TRBD1 identical over 7 bases. Germline V lookup: CDR1 GTSNPN, CDR2 SVGIG (reference sequence). CDR3 length: 15 residues. V lost 5 bases, J lost 7 bases, and 16 bases stayed unmatched.

This clone was detected a few times. This chain joins TRBV11-2 and TRBJ2-7; 7 bases are shared with TRBD1. The CDR3 loop spans 15 amino acids. V lost 1 base to trimming and J lost 2 bases; unmatched junction nucleotides: 5. Germline V gives CDR1 SGHAT, CDR2 FQNNGV. CDR3 loop: CASSLVGDRAYEQYF. In nucleotides, the CDR3 is TGTGCCAGCAGCTTAGTTGGGGACAGAGCCTACGAGCAGTACTTC.